A selection of T cell receptor beta chains follows, all from one sample in a study of shared clonotypes between healthy human individuals. Using immunoSEQ multiplex PCR, the repertoire was profiled, and TCRdb retains in-frame clones only, with some absent. This sample carries 1,100,000 or so clones, approximately 80% of them seen once, and the ten largest clones take 0.5% to 0.6%. Specimen: memory CD4+ T cells from PBMCs. The receptors derive from a man between 18 and 29 years old in good health. Some clones in this sample may be carry-over from other donors' samples. CDR3s include the opening cysteine and the closing phenylalanine or tryptophan. A D gene is named only where the DNA matches it firmly. Clone size is not always given. Where it is, it says once, few, many or a class for expanded clones.

. TRBJ2-1 . TRBV19 TGTGCCAGTAGTCTAAGCGCGACCCAAAAGGGGATAGGCTACAATGAGCAGTTCTTC CASSLSATQKGIGYNEQFF
TRBD2 TRBJ2-7 once TRBV11-1 TGTGCCAGCAGCTCAAACGGACTAGCGGGCGCCTACGAGCAGTACTTC CASSSNGLAGAYEQYF
. TRBJ2-6 . TRBV5-6 TGTGCCAGCAGCACACGACACACCCTGACTTCTGGGGCCAACGTCCTGACTTTC CASSTRHTLTSGANVLTF
TRBD1 TRBJ1-6 . TRBV10-3 TGTGCCATCAGTTCTGACAGGGGTAATTCACCCCTCCACTTT CAISSDRGNSPLHF
TRBD1 TRBJ2-3 . TRBV11-1 TGTGCCAGCAGCGACAGGGCCTTGGGAGATACGCAGTATTTT CASSDRALGDTQYF
. TRBJ1-6 once TRBV13 TGTGCCAGCGGAGCCGGGGTTTCACCCCTCCACTTT CASGAGVSPLHF
. TRBJ1-5 once TRBV7-2 TGTGCCAGCAGCTTGGGGGATTATAGCAATCAGCCCCAGCATTTT CASSLGDYSNQPQHF
. TRBJ1-1 . TRBV9 TGTGCCAGCAGCGAGACAGCCATGAACACTGAAGCTTTCTTT CASSETAMNTEAFF
. TRBJ2-2 . TRBV5-1 TGCGCCAGCAGCGTCCGGGACGATAACACCGGGGAGCTGTTTTTT CASSVRDDNTGELFF
. TRBJ2-7 . TRBV5-1 TGCGCCAGCAGCTTGGAGGGGTACGAGCAGTACTTC CASSLEGYEQYF
. TRBJ2-2 . TRBV18 TGTGCCAGCTCACCGGGCGCCCCGGGCACCGGGGAGCTGTTTTTT CASSPGAPGTGELFF
. TRBJ2-5 . TRBV18 TGTGCCAGCTCACCAGCGGAAGAGACCCAGTACTTC CASSPAEETQYF
. TRBJ1-2 . TRBV28 TGTGCCAGCAGTTCCCCGCCTCAGGGGATTTTGCGAGGCTACACCTTC CASSSPPQGILRGYTF
TRBD1 TRBJ2-2 . TRBV28 TGTGCCAGCAGTTACCGGGACAGGAACACCGGGGAGCTGTTTTTT CASSYRDRNTGELFF
. TRBJ2-3 . TRBV5-6 TGTGCCAGCAGCTTGAGAGGGACTGGGAGCACAGATACGCAGTATTTT CASSLRGTGSTDTQYF
. TRBJ1-5 . TRBV7-2 TGTGCCAGCAGCAAGAGTGAGAATCAGCCCCAGCATTTT CASSKSENQPQHF
TRBD1 TRBJ1-5 . TRBV28 TGTGCCAGCAAAACAGGGGCATATAGCAATCAGCCCCAGCATTTT CASKTGAYSNQPQHF
. TRBJ1-3 few TRBV7-9 TGTGCCAGCAGCGCTACAGGGAAATACTCTGGAAACACCATATATTTT CASSATGKYSGNTIYF
. TRBJ2-1 . TRBV7-7 TGTGCCAGCAGCTTAGCGGGATTCAACAATGAGCAGTTCTTC CASSLAGFNNEQFF
. TRBJ1-5 few TRBV2 TGTGCCAGCAGCCAGGACACCCAATCCGAGCCCCAGCATTTT CASSQDTQSEPQHF
. TRBJ1-5 . TRBV2 TGTGCCAGCAGGGCAAGTAGGGTGGTCGGCAATCAGCCCCAGCATTTT CASRASRVVGNQPQHF
. TRBJ1-2 . TRBV18 TGTGCCAGCTCACCAGGGAGACGGAACTATGGCTACACCTTC CASSPGRRNYGYTF
. TRBJ1-4 . TRBV5-1 TGCGCCAGCAGAGGGGGGCAGCTTAATGAAAAACTGTTTTTT CASRGGQLNEKLFF
TRBD1 TRBJ1-1 . TRBV19 TGTGCCAGTACCCCGTGGGGGGCAGGGGGCATTGAAGCTTTCTTT CASTPWGAGGIEAFF
TRBD1 TRBJ2-3 . TRBV14 TGTGCCAGCAGCCCAGGACAGGGGGTTAGCACAGATACGCAGTATTTT CASSPGQGVSTDTQYF
TRBD1 TRBJ1-2 . TRBV30 TGTGCCTGGTGGACAGGGGGCTACACCTTC CAWWTGGYTF
. TRBJ1-3 few TRBV5-6 TGTGCCAGCAGCTTTGTGGGTGTTGGAAACACCATATATTTT CASSFVGVGNTIYF
. TRBJ2-7 . TRBV18 TGTGCCAGCTCCCTGACAGCCCCCTACGAGCAGTACTTC CASSLTAPYEQYF
. TRBJ2-3 . TRBV4-2 TGTGCCAGCAGCCAGGTTACCAAAGGACACACAGATACGCAGTATTTT CASSQVTKGHTDTQYF
. TRBJ2-4 . TRBV2 TGTGCCAGCTCCTCCCCCGCGAATAACATTCAGTACTTC CASSSPANNIQYF
. TRBJ2-1 . TRBV20-1 TGCAGGGGAGCCCCAGCAGGTGAGCAGTTCTTC CRGAPAGEQFF
. TRBJ2-5 . TRBV2 TGTGCCAGCAGTGAAGCGGGCCGGAACCAAGAGACCCAGTACTTC CASSEAGRNQETQYF
. TRBJ2-4 . TRBV5-1 TGCGCCAGCAGCCAAGGGGCGGGTACGGACATTCAGTACTTC CASSQGAGTDIQYF
. TRBJ2-2 . TRBV18 TGTGCCAGCTCCCCGGAGGGGACCGGGGAGCTGTTTTTT CASSPEGTGELFF
TRBD1 TRBJ1-1 . TRBV15 TGTGCCACCAGCTCCGGACAGGCCTACACTGAAGCTTTCTTT CATSSGQAYTEAFF
TRBD1 TRBJ2-2 . TRBV5-1 TGCGCCAGCAGCACGGTCCGGGACAGGGGGTCCGGGGAGCTGTTTTTT CASSTVRDRGSGELFF
TRBD2 TRBJ2-3 . TRBV6-4 TGTGCCAGCAGCCTCGGGACTAGTTCAGATACGCAGTATTTT CASSLGTSSDTQYF
. TRBJ1-2 . TRBV18 TGTGCCAGCTTCGCCCAGGGCGCCAGCGGCTACACCTTC CASFAQGASGYTF
. TRBJ2-2 . TRBV4-1 TGCGCCAGCAGCCAAAGACTAGTACCCACCGGGGAGCTGTTTTTT CASSQRLVPTGELFF
TRBD1 TRBJ2-1 . TRBV9 TGTGCCAGCAATCAGGGGGCAAATGAGCAGTTCTTC CASNQGANEQFF
. TRBJ2-5 . TRBV5-1 TGCGCCAGCAGCACCGCTTCGGGGGAGGAGACCCAGTACTTC CASSTASGEETQYF
. TRBJ2-7 . TRBV4-1 TGCGCCAGCAGCCAAGATCGAGCCTACGAGCAGTACTTC CASSQDRAYEQYF
. TRBJ2-7 . TRBV28 TGTGCCAGCAGTTTTGGAGGGCCTTCTGTCTACGAGCAGTACTTC CASSFGGPSVYEQYF
TRBD2 TRBJ2-3 . TRBV9 TGTGCCAGCAGCGTAGGTTTTAGCGGGACTACAGATACGCAGTATTTT CASSVGFSGTTDTQYF
. TRBJ2-2 . TRBV7-2 TGTGCCAGCAGCTCGAGGGGGACCGGGGAGCTGTTTTTT CASSSRGTGELFF
. TRBJ2-4 . TRBV10-1 TGCGCCAGCCCTCTTCGGGGGGCTAGCAAAAACATTCAGTACTTC CASPLRGASKNIQYF
. TRBJ2-1 . TRBV5-1 TGCGCCAGCAGCTTGGGGCGCAATGAGCAGTTCTTC CASSLGRNEQFF
TRBD1 TRBJ1-5 . TRBV28 TGTGCCAGCAGCGCGACAGGGAGGGGCAATCAGCCCCAGCATTTT CASSATGRGNQPQHF
TRBD2 TRBJ2-1 . TRBV7-3 TGTGCCAGCAGCTTACTGACAGCGGGACTAGCGGGAGGGGGTGAGCAGTTCTTC CASSLLTAGLAGGGEQFF
TRBD1 TRBJ1-2 few TRBV29-1 TGCAGCGTTGTAGGGGACAGGGGACATGGCTACACCTTC CSVVGDRGHGYTF
. TRBJ1-2 . TRBV7-9 TGTGCCAGCAGCTTAGGAGGGTCAGGAACGGAATATGGCTACACCTTC CASSLGGSGTEYGYTF
TRBD1 TRBJ1-3 . TRBV5-4 TGTGCCAGCAGCTTGCGAGACAGGGGAGCTGGAAACACCATATATTTT CASSLRDRGAGNTIYF
. TRBJ2-3 . TRBV5-1 TGCGCCAGCAGCTCGCCACAGGGGGGGACAGATACGCAGTATTTT CASSSPQGGTDTQYF
TRBD1 TRBJ1-5 few TRBV7-4 TGTGCCAGCAGCTTGGAGTTATTTTGTGGGACAGGGGGGAATCAGCCCCAGCATTTT CASSLELFCGTGGNQPQHF
. TRBJ2-3 . TRBV5-1 TGCGCCAGCAGCCAAGGGCGGGGACTGCAAGATACGCAGTATTTT CASSQGRGLQDTQYF
. TRBJ2-1 . TRBV5-1 TGCGCCAGCAGCTTGGGGGGGTCGGATTACAATGAGCAGTTCTTC CASSLGGSDYNEQFF